Listed below are T cell receptor beta chains from one sample, sequenced in a study of Ad26.COV2.S vaccination and SARS-CoV-2 variants. Measured with immunoSEQ multiplex PCR; TCRdb has only the in-frame clones, and not every one. This repertoire shows some 320,000 clones, around four fifths found once; its top ten account for 2% to 2.5%. Material: peripheral blood, obtained in a trial of Ad26.COV2.S vaccine versus placebo. All receptors derive from a person aged 18-60 years who received the Ad26.COV2.S COVID-19 vaccine or a placebo. The CDR3 runs from the conserved cysteine through the conserved F or W. The order of the fields is CDR3 protein, V gene, J gene.

CASSPRGSHNEQFF,TRBV7-3,TRBJ2-1
CASSQSYQGAGNTIYF,TRBV16,TRBJ1-3
CASSVTGDSNQPQHF,TRBV5-5,TRBJ1-5
CASSLRFDRRTDTQYF,TRBV5-8,TRBJ2-3
CASNLLTGRSGNTIYF,TRBV5-8,TRBJ1-3
CASSQSAGTSGVYEQYF,TRBV3-1/TRBV3-2,TRBJ2-7
CAYRGQGELFF,TRBV6-4,TRBJ2-2
CASSRTSRETQYF,TRBV7-2,TRBJ2-5
CASSEKGGGALFF,TRBV6-1,TRBJ2-1
CASSILAGVADTQYF,TRBV5-1,TRBJ2-3
CASSPNNERAFQETQYF,TRBV4-1,TRBJ2-5
CSVRRTGGTYDEQYF,TRBV29-1,TRBJ2-7
CATSRDRQETQYF,TRBV15,TRBJ2-5
CSVATSPSGNTIYF,TRBV29-1,TRBJ1-3
CASGAFDSQDQPQHF,TRBV27,TRBJ1-5
CASSFGQGLAYEQYF,TRBV6-5,TRBJ2-7
CASTGQEANYGYTF,TRBV19,TRBJ1-2
CASSLFNTDHGYTF,TRBV28,TRBJ1-2
CASSSSGGPSEKLFF,TRBV7-9,TRBJ1-4
CSASSTREQYF,TRBV20-1,TRBJ2-7
CASSSTPAGTEFSTDTQYF,TRBV7-9,TRBJ2-3
CASSVRSSEQFF,TRBV9,TRBJ2-1
CASSFGLFTDTQYF,TRBV27,TRBJ2-3
CASSRGYTEAFF,TRBV28,TRBJ1-1
CASRVGGETGELFF,TRBV2,TRBJ2-2
CASGRTSGGTFGTDTQYF,TRBV12-5,TRBJ2-3
CASSQVGTGYTGELFF,TRBV4-1,TRBJ2-2
CASSDGGGAFYNEQFF,TRBV6-1,TRBJ2-1
CASSQDGERGGLDTQYF,TRBV4-1,TRBJ2-3
CASSLRAGGESPLHF,TRBV5-4,TRBJ1-6
CASSVAPNQPQHF,TRBV9,TRBJ1-5
CATSRDRRASDNEQFF,TRBV15,TRBJ2-1
CASAVARPGNQPQHF,TRBV2,TRBJ1-5